Listed below are T cell receptor beta chains from one sample, sequenced in a study of T-cell reconstitution after alpha-beta-depleted transplantation in children. TCRdb passed the PCR reads through MiXCR, listing each CDR3 protein once. The sample contains about 540,000 distinct CDR3 sequences, around 20% of which appear only once. The specimen was PBMCs from the stem cell graft donor, collected from the stem cell graft. The source is a human donor who donated a stem cell graft to a child with acute lymphoblastic leukemia. The CDR3 runs from the conserved cysteine through the conserved F or W. D genes are given only for firm matches. Clone size is shown for a subset of rows, as once, few, many or a class of expanded clone.

abundance | d_gene | j_gene | v_gene | CDR3aa | CDR3nt
NA | NA | TRBJ1-1 | TRBV5-1 | CASSPRTPNTEAFF | TGCGCCAGCTCCCCCCGGACACCGAACACTGAAGCTTTCTTT
few | NA | TRBJ1-5 | TRBV7-9 | CASSLAAQPQHF | TGTGCCAGCAGCTTAGCGGCTCAGCCCCAGCATTTT
few | NA | TRBJ1-1 | TRBV4-1 | CASSQGGNAEAFF | TGCGCCAGCAGCCAAGGGGGGAACGCTGAAGCTTTCTTT
NA | NA | TRBJ2-5 | TRBV9 | CASSPDGRVQETQYF | TGTGCCAGCAGCCCCGATGGACGGGTCCAAGAGACCCAGTACTTC
NA | TRBD1 | TRBJ2-1 | TRBV13 | CASSPRWDRAQRGEQFF | TGTGCCAGCAGCCCCCGCTGGGACAGGGCTCAGCGAGGAGAGCAGTTCTTC
NA | NA | TRBJ1-4 | TRBV5-1 | CASSFYGIGGEKLFF | TGCGCCAGCAGCTTTTATGGCATTGGGGGTGAAAAACTGTTTTTT
NA | NA | TRBJ2-2 | TRBV12-3/TRBV12-4 | CASSFFDGNTGELFF | TGTGCCAGCAGTTTTTTTGACGGGAACACCGGGGAGCTGTTTTTT
NA | NA | TRBJ2-3 | TRBV7-9 | CASSSQRTTDTQYF | TGTGCCAGCAGCTCCCAGCGGACCACAGATACGCAGTATTTT
NA | NA | TRBJ2-1 | TRBV9 | CASSGRGNQQFF | TGTGCCAGCAGCGGCCGCGGGAACCAGCAGTTCTTC
few | TRBD2 | TRBJ2-7 | TRBV5-1 | CASSMGTSGSYEQYF | TGCGCCAGCAGCATGGGGACTAGCGGTTCCTACGAGCAGTACTTC
NA | TRBD2 | TRBJ2-1 | TRBV12-3/TRBV12-4 | CATNPGLALHEQFF | TGTGCCACCAATCCGGGACTAGCTCTCCATGAGCAGTTCTTC
NA | NA | TRBJ2-4 | TRBV7-3 | CASSADIAKNIQYF | TGTGCCAGCAGCGCCGACATAGCCAAAAACATTCAGTACTTC
few | NA | TRBJ2-7 | TRBV7-2 | CASSLRSSENYEQYF | TGTGCCAGCAGCTTAAGGTCTAGCGAGAACTACGAGCAGTACTTC
NA | TRBD1 | TRBJ1-2 | TRBV5-1 | CASSLRDRPYGYTF | TGCGCCAGCAGCTTGAGGGACAGGCCCTATGGCTACACCTTC
once | NA | TRBJ1-5 | TRBV15 | CATSRGVQVGDQPQHF | TGTGCCACCAGCAGAGGGGTACAGGTAGGGGATCAGCCCCAGCATTTT
NA | TRBD1 | TRBJ1-1 | TRBV5-4 | CASSSATGARAEAFF | TGTGCCAGCAGCTCTGCGACAGGGGCCAGGGCTGAAGCTTTCTTT
NA | TRBD2 | TRBJ2-1 | TRBV12-3/TRBV12-4 | CASSSSGRATNEQFF | TGTGCCAGCAGTTCTAGCGGGAGGGCCACCAATGAGCAGTTCTTC
few | NA | TRBJ2-7 | TRBV5-1 | CASSWGSEQYF | TGCGCCAGCAGCTGGGGGTCCGAGCAGTACTTC
NA | NA | TRBJ1-3 | TRBV5-1 | CASSLNSGNTIYF | TGCGCCAGCAGCTTAAATTCGGGAAACACCATATATTTT
many | TRBD2 | TRBJ2-7 | TRBV7-8 | CASSLLAGFSYEQYF | TGTGCCAGCAGCTTATTAGCGGGGTTCTCCTACGAGCAGTACTTC
few | TRBD2 | TRBJ2-5 | TRBV5-6 | CASLLAEVQETQYF | TGTGCCAGCCTACTAGCGGAAGTCCAAGAGACCCAGTACTTC
many | NA | TRBJ2-3 | TRBV5-1 | CASSDLRERTDTQYF | TGCGCCAGCAGCGATCTTCGGGAGCGAACAGATACGCAGTATTTT
few | TRBD2 | TRBJ2-3 | TRBV7-3 | CASSLVAGNTDTQYF | TGTGCCAGCAGCTTGGTAGCGGGAAACACAGATACGCAGTATTTT
many | NA | TRBJ1-3 | TRBV20-1 | CSARTGGQGGHTIYF | TGCAGTGCTAGAACGGGCGGCCAGGGAGGTCACACCATATATTTT
few | TRBD1 | TRBJ2-7 | TRBV18 | CASSLGQAAEQYF | TGTGCCAGCTCACTTGGACAGGCAGCCGAGCAGTACTTC
once | TRBD1 | TRBJ1-1 | TRBV19 | CASSGLMGQENTEAFF | TGTGCCAGTAGTGGACTAATGGGACAGGAGAACACTGAAGCTTTCTTT
NA | NA | TRBJ2-7 | TRBV5-1 | CASSFAGSAYEQYF | TGCGCCAGCAGCTTTGCGGGATCCGCCTACGAGCAGTACTTC
many | TRBD2 | TRBJ2-7 | TRBV27 | CASSLGTTRGEEQYF | TGTGCCAGCAGTTTAGGGACTACCCGTGGAGAAGAGCAGTACTTC
NA | NA | TRBJ1-1 | TRBV6-1 | CASSPSPSGTEAFF | TGTGCCAGCAGCCCCTCCCCTAGCGGCACTGAAGCTTTCTTT
NA | NA | TRBJ1-2 | TRBV7-6 | CVSSLFNKGYGYTF | TGTGTCAGCAGCTTATTCAATAAGGGCTATGGCTACACCTTC
few | TRBD1 | TRBJ2-7 | TRBV11-2 | CASTEGQGRIYEQYF | TGTGCCAGCACCGAGGGACAGGGGAGGATCTACGAGCAGTACTTC
few | NA | TRBJ2-1 | TRBV6-5 | CASSYFLRYEQFF | TGTGCCAGCAGTTACTTTCTCCGTTATGAGCAGTTCTTC
few | NA | TRBJ2-1 | TRBV2 | CASLWGREQFF | TGTGCCAGCCTGTGGGGTCGCGAGCAGTTCTTC
few | TRBD1 | TRBJ2-2 | TRBV7-9 | CASSPIRDRRNTGELFF | TGTGCCAGCAGCCCTATCCGGGACAGGCGGAACACCGGGGAGCTGTTTTTT
few | NA | TRBJ2-7 | TRBV7-8 | CASSPLIGRYGGEQYF | TGTGCCAGCAGCCCCCTAATAGGTCGGTATGGTGGGGAGCAGTACTTC
NA | TRBD2 | TRBJ2-5 | TRBV13 | CASSLGWEGDQETQYF | TGTGCCAGCAGCTTAGGCTGGGAGGGAGACCAAGAGACCCAGTACTTC
few | NA | TRBJ2-7 | TRBV19 | CASSITHSYEQYF | TGTGCCAGTAGTATAACTCACAGCTACGAGCAGTACTTC
NA | TRBD2 | TRBJ2-3 | TRBV15 | CATSISGRATDTQYF | TGTGCCACCAGCATTAGCGGGAGGGCCACAGATACGCAGTATTTT
few | NA | TRBJ2-5 | TRBV7-2 | CASSKRSGTSTQETQYF | TGTGCCAGCAGCAAAAGAAGTGGGACTTCAACACAAGAGACCCAGTACTTC
few | NA | TRBJ2-6 | TRBV7-2 | CASSLAPLLPGLNSGANVLTF | TGTGCCAGCAGCTTAGCCCCACTGCTTCCGGGACTGAACTCTGGGGCCAACGTCCTGACTTTC
NA | TRBD1 | TRBJ2-7 | TRBV7-9 | CASSLLEQGYEQYF | TGTGCCAGCAGCTTATTGGAACAGGGGTACGAGCAGTACTTC
NA | NA | TRBJ2-3 | TRBV20-1 | CSASGLGTPDTQYF | TGCAGTGCTAGTGGATTGGGGACCCCAGATACGCAGTATTTT
NA | NA | TRBJ2-7 | TRBV5-1 | CASSLEEGSYEQYF | TGCGCCAGCAGCTTGGAAGAGGGCTCCTACGAGCAGTACTTC
NA | TRBD1 | TRBJ2-7 | TRBV7-3 | CASSSDRALIDEQYF | TGTGCCAGCAGCTCCGACAGGGCTTTGATAGACGAGCAGTACTTC
NA | NA | TRBJ1-3 | TRBV20-1 | CSASMKGFSFSGNTIYF | TGCAGTGCTAGTATGAAGGGGTTTTCCTTCTCTGGAAACACCATATATTTT